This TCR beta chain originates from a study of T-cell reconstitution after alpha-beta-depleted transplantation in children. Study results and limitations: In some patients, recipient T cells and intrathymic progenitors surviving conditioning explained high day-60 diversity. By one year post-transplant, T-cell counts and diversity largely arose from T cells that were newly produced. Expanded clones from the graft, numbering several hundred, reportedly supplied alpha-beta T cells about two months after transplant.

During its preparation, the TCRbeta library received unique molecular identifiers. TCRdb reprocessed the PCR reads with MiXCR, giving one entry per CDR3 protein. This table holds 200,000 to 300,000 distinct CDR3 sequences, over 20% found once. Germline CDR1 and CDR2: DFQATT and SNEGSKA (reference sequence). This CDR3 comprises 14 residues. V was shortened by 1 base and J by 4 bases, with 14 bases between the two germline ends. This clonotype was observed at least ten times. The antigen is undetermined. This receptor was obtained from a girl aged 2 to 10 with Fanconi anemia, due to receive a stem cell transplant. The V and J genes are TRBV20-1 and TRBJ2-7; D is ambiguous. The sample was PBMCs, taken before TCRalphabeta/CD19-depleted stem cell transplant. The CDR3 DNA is TGCAGTGCTAGAGTGAGCAGAGCAGTTTACGAGCAGTACTTC. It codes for CSARVSRAVYEQYF.